This TCR beta chain was identified in a study of blood T cell repertoires in COVID-19. As for the study in general: There were acute and convalescent COVID-19 samples, and they came from the United States, Italy and Spain.

Many counts were recorded for this clone. Trimming removed 6 bases at V and 7 bases at J, with 19 bases between. CDR3 length: 16 residues. Germline V gives CDR1 LNHDA, CDR2 SQIVND (reference sequence). Here immunoSEQ multiplex PCR was the method, and the copy in TCRdb shows in-frame clones only, minus some. Of hundreds of thousands of clones listed, around 90% are singletons. The sequenced material came from peripheral blood. The chain combines TRBV19 with TRBJ1-6; unclear D gene. The clonotype was recovered from a man between 18 and 35 years old with COVID-19, enrolled during active disease. The CDR3 sequence is CASSHLDFSQNSPLHF. The CDR3 DNA follows: TGTGCCAGTAGCCACCTGGACTTCTCTCAAAATTCACCCCTCCACTTT.